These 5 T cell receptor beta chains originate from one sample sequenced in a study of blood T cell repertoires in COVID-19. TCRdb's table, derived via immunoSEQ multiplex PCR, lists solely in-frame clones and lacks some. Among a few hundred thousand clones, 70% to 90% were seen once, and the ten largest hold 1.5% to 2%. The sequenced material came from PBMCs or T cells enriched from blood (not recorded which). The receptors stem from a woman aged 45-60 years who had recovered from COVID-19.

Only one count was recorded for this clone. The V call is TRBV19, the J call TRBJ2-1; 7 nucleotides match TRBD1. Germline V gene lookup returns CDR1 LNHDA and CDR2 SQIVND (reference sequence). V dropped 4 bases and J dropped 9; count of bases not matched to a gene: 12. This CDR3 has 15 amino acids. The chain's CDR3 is CASSTLTGARGEQFF. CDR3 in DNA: TGTGCCAGTAGTACTCTAACAGGGGCCCGGGGTGAGCAGTTCTTC.

The CDR3 sequence is CASSQSAGSYEQYF. CDR3 nucleotide sequence: TGTGCCAGCAGCCAATCGGCAGGCTCCTACGAGCAGTACTTC. The chain is built from TRBV16 and TRBJ2-7; no firm D call. The CDR3 loop spans 14 amino acids. The ends were cut back, 0 bases at V and 0 bases at J, with 6 bases in the middle. Germline assignment: CDR1 KGHSY and CDR2 FQNENV.

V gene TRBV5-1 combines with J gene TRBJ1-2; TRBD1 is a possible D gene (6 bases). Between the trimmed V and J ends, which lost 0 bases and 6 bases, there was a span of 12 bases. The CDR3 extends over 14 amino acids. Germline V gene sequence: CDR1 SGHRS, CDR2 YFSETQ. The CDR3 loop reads CASSLGRDKDGYTF. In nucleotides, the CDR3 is TGCGCCAGCAGCTTGGGCCGGGACAAAGATGGCTACACCTTC.

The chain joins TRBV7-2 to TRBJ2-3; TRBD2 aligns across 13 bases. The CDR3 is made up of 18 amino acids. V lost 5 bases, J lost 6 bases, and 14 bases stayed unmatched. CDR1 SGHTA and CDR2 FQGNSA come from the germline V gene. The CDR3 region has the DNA TGTGCCAGCAGCCAATCCCTCACTAGCGGGAGGGCGGGTGATACGCAGTATTTT. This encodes CASSQSLTSGRAGDTQYF. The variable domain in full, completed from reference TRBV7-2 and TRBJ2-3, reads GAGVSQSPSNKVTEKGKDVELRCDPISGHTALYWYRQSLGQGLEFLIYFQGNSAPDKSGLPSDRFSAERTGGSVSTLTIQRTQQEDSAVYLCASSQSLTSGRAGDTQYFGPGTRLTVL.

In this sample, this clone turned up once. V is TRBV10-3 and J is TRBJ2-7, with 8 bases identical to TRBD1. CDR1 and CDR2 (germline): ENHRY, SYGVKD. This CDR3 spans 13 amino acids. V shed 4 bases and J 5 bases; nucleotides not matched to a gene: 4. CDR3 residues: CAISVGQEDEQYF. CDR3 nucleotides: TGTGCCATCAGTGTGGGACAGGAGGACGAGCAGTACTTC.